This TCR beta chain was identified during a study of T cells in Graves' hyperthyroidism and ophthalmopathy. Study-level findings and limits: Blood held most thyroid clonotypes expanded above 0.001 frequency. Separation of ophthalmopathy from stable hyperthyroidism was achieved by a 13 V-J model. Ophthalmopathy, which appeared later, was predicted by the model a median approximately six months before onset.

Comment on this clonotype: The antigen is unknown.

This CDR3 is built from 11 residues. Germline V lookup: CDR1 MNHEY, CDR2 SMNVEV (reference sequence). Trimming stripped 8 bases from V and 4 bases from J, with 8 bases between. What was amplified from RNA transcripts were TCR beta CDR3 regions. A set of HTBI primers served as the primers for a first-round RT-PCR of the TCR CDR3. TCRdb re-called the multiplex PCR reads through MiXCR, storing one row per CDR3 protein. This sample has fewer than 650,000 distinct CDR3 sequences; 13% to 15% occur once, and the top ten carry 11% to 15%. Patients were excluded for uncontrolled infection, other autoimmune disease, pregnancy or lactation.

This chain joins TRBV27 and TRBJ1-2; no clear D gene. The receptor comes from a woman in her thirties or forties with Graves' hyperthyroidism. What was sequenced was blood. DNA for the CDR3: TGTGCCAGCGGAAACAGCTATGGCTACACCTTC. Translating gives CASGNSYGYTF.